A few counts support the clone carrying this T cell receptor (beta chain). Its antigen is not identified. The data originate from a study of T-cell reconstitution after alpha-beta-depleted transplantation in children. General study results and limits: It was newly produced T cells that mostly accounted for T-cell counts and diversity one year after transplant. Surviving recipient cells, namely T cells and thymic progenitors, were the source of high day-60 TCRbeta diversity in some patients.

The V gene lost 7 bases and the J gene lost 0 bases, with 30 bases spanning the gap. The CDR3 has 22 residues. Germline CDR1 is KGHDR and CDR2 is SFDVKD. During its preparation, the TCRbeta library received unique molecular identifiers. MiXCR, applied by TCRdb to the PCR reads, yields one record per CDR3 protein. Of about 600,000 distinct CDR3 sequences detected, 10% to 15% appear once; the ten largest clones hold over 2%. The specimen was PBMCs, mostly from graft donor cells, collected 360 days after TCRalphabeta/CD19-depleted stem cell transplant. This receptor was taken from a male patient younger than 18 who had a stem cell transplant for acute myeloid leukemia, so the T cells may come from the graft donor. The genes are TRBV24-1 and TRBJ2-6; D tentatively reads TRBD1 or TRBD2 (5 bases each). Here the CDR3 DNA reads TGTGCCACCAGGCTTGGGAGCTACAGGTTCTACTCTCCGAGCTCTGGGGCCAACGTCCTGACTTTC. Its protein product is CATRLGSYRFYSPSSGANVLTF.